This TCR beta chain was profiled in a study of T cell changes during pregnancy in multiple sclerosis. V shed 8 bases and J 0 bases; nucleotides not matched to a gene: 3. CDR1 SNHLY and CDR2 FYNNEI come from the germline V gene. CDR3 size: 15 residues. The assay was immunoSEQ multiplex PCR, and TCRdb's table has in-frame clones only and misses some. The sample lists approximately 90,000 clones; 91% were seen once. The V call is TRBV2, the J call TRBJ1-6; TRBD1 matches at 8 bases. This material consisted of peripheral blood, taken after pregnancy. The source is a female donor in good health, enrolled as a control in a pregnancy study. The CDR3 coding sequence is TGTGCCAGCGGGGACAGGAGCTCCTATAATTCACCCCTCCACTTT. Translation: CASGDRSSYNSPLHF.